Described below is a single TCR beta chain sequence and its context. This specimen comes from a study of cytomegalovirus exposure and HLA in healthy donors. Trimming pared 4 bases from V and 11 bases from J, leaving 12 bases between. This CDR3 is 12 amino acids long. The germline V gene encodes CDR1 SEHNR and CDR2 FQNEAQ (reference sequence). Use of 60 Vbeta and 13 Jbeta primers characterized the PCR. Authors' methods: Per a later analysis, the number of unique TCR beta chains was approximately 80 million, of which around 9.9 million were shared. Profiling relied on immunoSEQ multiplex PCR, and the TCRdb table lists in-frame clones only, not all of them. The V and J calls and clone size were taken over from that table, and D and trimming were inferred from the DNA. The sample has around 170,000 clones, approximately 78% seen once.

The origin of this receptor is a woman under 30 in good health and CMV-seronegative. This chain joins TRBV7-9 and TRBJ1-5; no reliable D call. Sequenced input: PBMCs. The chain's CDR3 is CASSSSGSAQHF. In DNA form, the CDR3 reads TGTGCCAGCAGCTCCTCAGGTAGTGCCCAGCATTTT. Complete variable domain (other parts from reference TRBV7-9 and TRBJ1-5): DTGVSQNPRHKITKRGQNVTFRCDPISEHNRLYWYRQTLGQGPEFLTYFQNEAQLEKSRLLSDRFSAERPKGSFSTLEIQRTEQGDSAMYLCASSSSGSAQHFGDGTRLSIL.